This T cell receptor (beta chain) was identified in a study of CD4+ T cells in melanoma. Using immunoSEQ multiplex PCR, the repertoire was profiled, and TCRdb retains in-frame clones only, with some absent. The table includes a few thousand clones, 55% to 80% detected once. Study-level findings and limits: CD8+ T cell, macrophage and B cell function reportedly correlated with neoantigen-specific CD4+ T cells. In melanoma, neoantigen-specific CD4+ T cells reportedly differed in differentiation state.

The CDR3 totals 15 residues. Germline CDR1 is MGHRA and CDR2 is YSYEKL. J was trimmed by 8 bases and V by 3 bases; bases with no gene match: 6. The sample holds a few counts of this clone. Its antigen is undetermined. Input material: cells from a culture (not recorded whether cultured in vitro). This chain links TRBV4-1 with TRBJ1-6; 8 bases agree with TRBD1. This receptor was identified in a human donor with melanoma. The CDR3 protein is CASSQDRARYSPLHF. CDR3 DNA sequence: TGCGCCAGCAGCCAGGACAGGGCCAGATATTCACCCCTCCACTTT.